This entry lists 19 T cell receptor beta chains sequenced from one sample in a study of identifying expanded T cells in peripheral blood. Sequencing was performed with immunoSEQ multiplex PCR; in TCRdb, only in-frame clones are kept and a portion is missing. The sample consists of around 120,000 clones, roughly 90% of them appearing once. The sample comprised blood. Source of these receptors: a person aged 18 to 75 in good health.

The V call is TRBV28, the J call TRBJ1-2, with D uncertain. The ends were cut back, 5 bases at V and 8 bases at J, with 9 bases in the middle. CDR1 MDHEN and CDR2 SYDVKM come from the germline V gene. The CDR3 consists of 11 residues. This CDR3 reads CASSTRAGYTF. The CDR3 bases are TGTGCCAGCAGTACCAGAGCGGGCTACACCTTC.

The rearrangement uses TRBV11-3 and TRBJ1-5, with no clear D. The CDR3 runs 18 residues. Trimming removed 1 base from V and 2 bases from J, with 18 bases in between. Germline V gives CDR1 SGHNT, CDR2 YENEEA. The CDR3 reads CASSLGMYGPSGNQPQHF. Here the CDR3 DNA reads TGTGCCAGCAGCTTAGGAATGTATGGACCCTCGGGCAATCAGCCCCAGCATTTT. The full variable domain, its missing parts supplied by reference TRBV11-3 and TRBJ1-5, is EAGVVQSPRYKIIEKKQPVAFWCNPISGHNTLYWYLQNLGQGPELLIRYENEEAVDDSQLPKDRFSAERLKGVDSTLKIQPAELGDSAVYLCASSLGMYGPSGNQPQHFGDGTRLSIL.

J is TRBJ1-1 and V is TRBV29-1; 8 bases are a match to TRBD1. The V and J ends lost 2 bases and 4 bases, in that order; junction bases with no gene match: 9. This CDR3 is 15 amino acids long. CDR1 is SQVTM, CDR2 ANQGSEA, per germline. The CDR3 coding sequence is TGCAGCGTTGAACCGAGGACAGGGTCGGGCACTGAAGCTTTCTTT. Its protein product is CSVEPRTGSGTEAFF.

In nucleotides, the CDR3 is TGTGCCAGCAGCCGATTCGATCAGGGGATACACGAGCAGTACTTC. Residues: CASSRFDQGIHEQYF. The rearrangement uses TRBV5-4 and TRBJ2-7, with D maybe TRBD1 (6 bases). Germline loops: CDR1 SGHNT, CDR2 YYREEE (reference sequence). V dropped 4 bases and J dropped 5 bases, with 19 bases sitting between them. The CDR3 totals 15 residues.

V usage is TRBV7-9 and J usage is TRBJ1-6; no clear D. The germline V gene has CDR1 SEHNR and CDR2 FQNEAQ (reference sequence). The CDR3 has 15 amino acids. V shed 0 bases and J shed 8 bases, with 11 bases lying between them. The CDR3 here is CASSLAAMMDSPLHF. The CDR3 DNA reads TGTGCCAGCAGCTTAGCCGCTATGATGGATTCACCCCTCCACTTT.

This chain uses TRBV4-3 with TRBJ2-6; tentatively, D is TRBD2 (6 bases). Trimming took off 1 base at V and 1 base at J, with 11 bases between the two ends. This CDR3 has 17 amino acids. CDR1 and CDR2 (germline): LGHNA, YSLEER. The CDR3 DNA sequence: TGCGCCAGCAGCCAAGGGCAGGAGGGGTCTGGGGCCAACGTCCTGACTTTC. This translates into CASSQGQEGSGANVLTF.

This chain joins TRBV6-5 and TRBJ2-5; 7 bases agree with TRBD2. From germline, CDR1 is MNHEY and CDR2 SVGAGI. The J segment lost 1 base and the V segment lost 2 bases, leaving 7 bases of the junction unmatched. There are 16 residues in the CDR3. DNA of the CDR3: TGTGCCAGCAGTTACAGCCTAGCGGTATTCCAAGAGACCCAGTACTTC. Translating gives CASSYSLAVFQETQYF.

The chain employs TRBV5-6 and TRBJ1-3; a possible D gene is TRBD1 (5 bases). Trimming left V 0 bases short and J 9 bases short, with 13 bases between. The CDR3 is 14 residues long. Germline CDR1 and CDR2: SGHDT and YYEEEE. DNA for the CDR3: TGTGCCAGCAGCTTGGGTGGCAGGGCGGCCACCATATATTTT. Translation: CASSLGGRAATIYF.

J is TRBJ2-7 and V is TRBV19, with a tentative D call TRBD2 (6 bases). Trimming shortened V by 0 bases and J by 7 bases, and 16 bases separated the two germline ends. The CDR3 loop spans 15 amino acids. Germline loops: CDR1 LNHDA, CDR2 SQIVND (reference sequence). CDR3 amino acids: CASSIDAGPGGEQYF. The CDR3 nucleotides read TGTGCCAGTAGTATAGATGCGGGACCCGGCGGGGAGCAGTACTTC.

This rearrangement joins TRBV11-2 to TRBJ2-2; TRBD2 matches at 16 bases. With 5 bases clipped from V and 6 bases from J, the junction kept 9 bases outside the gene matches. CDR1 is SGHAT, CDR2 FQNNGV, per germline. The CDR3 has 18 amino acids. CDR3 region: CASSPAGTSGGAAGELFF. CDR3 coding DNA: TGTGCCAGCAGCCCTGCGGGGACTAGCGGGGGGGCCGCCGGGGAGCTGTTTTTT.

The chain combines TRBV7-8 with TRBJ2-5; D remains ambiguous. This CDR3 is built from 13 residues. The V gene lost 4 bases and the J gene lost 4 bases, with 10 bases spanning the gap. Per the germline V gene, CDR1 is SGHVS and CDR2 is FQNEAQ. The CDR3 coding sequence is TGTGCCAGCAGCTCGAACCGGGCAGAGACCCAGTACTTC. It codes for CASSSNRAETQYF.

The chain carries TRBV7-9 and TRBJ2-7, with TRBD1 matching over 8 bases. CDR3 length equals 13 residues. Germline loops: CDR1 SEHNR, CDR2 FQNEAQ (reference sequence). The J segment lost 0 bases and the V segment lost 6 bases, leaving 1 base of the junction unmatched. The DNA for the CDR3 is TGTGCCAGCAGAACAGGGGGCTCCTACGAGCAGTACTTC. Encoded protein: CASRTGGSYEQYF.

This sequence joins TRBV30 and TRBJ1-5; D is unresolved. CDR1 GTSNPN and CDR2 SVGIG come from the germline V gene (reference sequence). This CDR3 is 19 amino acids long. The V end was cut by 0 bases, the J end by 1 base, with 22 bases between. CDR3 residues: CAWSVPGLRPTGSNQPQHF. The CDR3 region has the DNA TGTGCCTGGAGTGTCCCGGGCTTACGGCCGACGGGGAGCAATCAGCCCCAGCATTTT.

The rearrangement links TRBV7-6 to TRBJ1-3; TRBD1 might be the D (6 bases). Trimming removed 5 bases from V and 7 bases from J, with 21 bases in between. From germline, CDR1 is SGHVS and CDR2 FNYEAQ. This CDR3 spans 16 amino acids. The CDR3 DNA reads as TGTGCCAGCAGCATTGACACGGGGGCTGGATGGAACACCATATATTTT. Translating it yields CASSIDTGAGWNTIYF.

This sequence joins TRBV5-4 and TRBJ1-2; D unresolved. V dropped 0 bases and J dropped 5 bases, with 8 bases sitting between them. CDR1 is SGHNT, CDR2 YYREEE, per germline (reference sequence). This CDR3 region has 13 residues. The CDR3 coding sequence is TGTGCCAGCAGCTTGGGGTCGGAATATGGCTACACCTTC. Its translation is CASSLGSEYGYTF.

In this sample, this clone turned up once. V gene TRBV6-6 combines with J gene TRBJ1-2, with TRBD1 as a possible D gene (6 bases). The CDR3 runs to 16 residues. Trimming pared 2 bases from V and 6 bases from J, leaving 19 bases between. From germline, CDR1 is MNHNY and CDR2 SVGAGI (reference sequence). CDR3 region: CASSYRGQSRGDGYTF. The CDR3 DNA follows: TGTGCCAGCAGTTACAGAGGACAGTCAAGGGGTGATGGCTACACCTTC.

The chain has TRBV2 and TRBJ1-4; D unresolved. This CDR3 spans 14 amino acids. Germline CDR1 SNHLY, CDR2 FYNNEI. V lost 6 bases and J lost 5, with 13 bases in between. In nucleotides, the CDR3 is TGTGCCAGCAGGGGAGGATCTGAGAATGAAAAACTGTTTTTT. Protein sequence: CASRGGSENEKLFF. The complete variable domain, with remaining parts taken from reference TRBV2 and TRBJ1-4, reads EPEVTQTPSHQVTQMGQEVILRCVPISNHLYFYWYRQILGQKVEFLVSFYNNEISEKSEIFDDQFSVERPDGSNFTLKIRSTKLEDSAMYFCASRGGSENEKLFFGSGTQLSVL.

The J gene is TRBJ2-5, the V gene TRBV9, with 8 bases lining up with TRBD2. The germline V gene has CDR1 SGDLS and CDR2 YYNGEE. The length of the CDR3 is 16 residues. Trimming at V came to 0 bases and at J to 0 bases, leaving 4 bases not matched to a gene. CDR3 sequence: CASSVGGGGHQETQYF. Written as DNA, the CDR3 is TGTGCCAGCAGCGTAGGGGGCGGGGGGCACCAAGAGACCCAGTACTTC.

The chain uses TRBV6-6 and TRBJ1-2; D not certain. V gave up 2 bases and J gave up 5 bases, with 6 bases separating them. The CDR3 sequence is 12 residues long. Per the germline V gene, CDR1 is MNHNY and CDR2 is SVGAGI (reference sequence). The CDR3, as DNA: TGTGCCAGCAGTTACGGATTTTATGGCTACACCTTC. This codes for CASSYGFYGYTF.